This T cell receptor beta chain is drawn from a study of control samples from healthy donors and cancer patients. V was pared by 1 base and J by 5 bases, with 11 bases between. The CDR3 totals 14 residues. Germline V gene data show CDR1 as MGHDK and CDR2 as SYGVNS. Using immunoSEQ multiplex PCR, the repertoire was profiled, and TCRdb retains in-frame clones only, with some absent. The table includes under 40,000 clones, around 83% detected once. Sequencing was performed on PBMCs. The sequence came from a woman aged 55-69 years with lung cancer. The rearrangement uses TRBV25-1 and TRBJ1-2; no reliable D call. This CDR3 is CASSELRTGYGYTF. The DNA of the CDR3 is TGTGCCAGCAGTGAATTGAGGACGGGATATGGCTACACCTTC.